The 2 T cell receptor beta chains below were found in one sample sequenced in a study of T cell responses to AZD1222 COVID-19 vaccine. Profiled with immunoSEQ multiplex PCR; TCRdb holds only in-frame clones, not every one. Among approximately 150,000 clones, around 92% were seen once, and the ten largest hold 1.3%. The sequenced sample was peripheral blood, obtained on day 0 of AZD1222 vaccination. These receptors all come from an adult in good health.

The CDR3 region has the DNA TGTGCCAGCAGTGAAAGAGGGGGCTGGGGGGGTTTAAGTGGAAACACTGAAGCTTTCTTT. Protein product: CASSERGGWGGLSGNTEAFF. V usage is TRBV6-1 and J usage is TRBJ1-1, with 7 nucleotides matching TRBD1. V lost 2 bases and J lost 2; bases outside the gene matches: 20. Germline lookup yields CDR1 MNHNS and CDR2 SASEGT. The CDR3 has 20 amino acids.

The rearrangement uses TRBV7-2 and TRBJ2-5; D not certain. Trimming pared 0 bases from V and 5 bases from J, leaving 10 bases between. The CDR3 runs 14 residues. The germline CDR1 and CDR2 sequences are SGHTA and FQGNSA. DNA for the CDR3: TGTGCCAGCAGCTTAGCCCCCAGCGTGGAGACCCAGTACTTC. Protein: CASSLAPSVETQYF.